A selection of T cell receptor beta chains follows, all from one sample in a study of T cells in Graves' hyperthyroidism and ophthalmopathy. Using its own MiXCR run on the multiplex PCR reads, TCRdb lists one record per CDR3 protein. The sample has a few hundred thousand distinct CDR3 sequences, approximately 14% seen once. Material: blood. The receptors derive from a woman between 18 and 29 years old with Graves' hyperthyroidism. Both conserved end residues are part of each CDR3. Fields, in order: J gene, V gene, CDR3 protein.

>TRBJ2-2|TRBV7-3
CASSSIGTSGGPTGELFF
>TRBJ2-1|TRBV11-2
CASSLLPNNEQFF
>TRBJ2-7|TRBV20-1
CSARDTAERAYEQYF
>TRBJ2-7|TRBV5-4
CASSLVSTAVSSYEQYF
>TRBJ1-1|TRBV5-1
CASSPRWNTEAFF
>TRBJ1-4|TRBV4-1
CASSHDRGLGRGNEKLFF
>TRBJ1-1|TRBV5-6
CASSLGTGGEAFF
>TRBJ2-1|TRBV5-1
CASSLTSGIYNEQFF
>TRBJ1-2|TRBV4-3
CASSQVTGGNYGYTF
>TRBJ2-7|TRBV6-2/TRBV6-3
CASSFTQGASYEQYF
>TRBJ1-1|TRBV4-3
CASSQRTGVGNTEAFF
>TRBJ2-5|TRBV10-3
CAISEGGEETQYF
>TRBJ2-1|TRBV18
CASSPPSNISPGRNEQFF
>TRBJ1-1|TRBV12-3/TRBV12-4
CASRDSTLNTEAFF
>TRBJ2-7|TRBV7-2
CASSLGLAGPGVQYF
>TRBJ2-5|TRBV12-3/TRBV12-4
CASRFTLGLAGRETQYF
>TRBJ1-4|TRBV4-1
CASSQDPTATNEKLFF
>TRBJ2-6|TRBV5-6
CASSFTGLSGANVLTF
>TRBJ2-1|TRBV9
CASSVARGNEQFF
>TRBJ1-1|TRBV5-1
CASSLQGANTEAFF
>TRBJ2-2|TRBV5-1
CASSLQPTSGRAAGELFF
>TRBJ1-1|TRBV6-5
CASSYFQTNTEAFF
>TRBJ2-7|TRBV19
CASSIPGVYEQYF
>TRBJ1-2|TRBV4-3
CASSQDPTGYGYTF
>TRBJ2-5|TRBV5-1
CASSLQHQETQYF
>TRBJ1-1|TRBV19
CASSMGGTLNTEAFF
>TRBJ2-5|TRBV20-1
CSARASTGLAGGPQETQYF